This paragraph reports one T cell receptor beta chain. These data come from a study of blood T cell repertoires in COVID-19. Study details: Both acute and convalescent COVID-19 samples were obtained from the United States, Italy and Spain.

Per germline, CDR1 SGHTA and CDR2 FQGNSA. The junction had 11 bases not matched to a gene; V was cut back by 5 bases and J by 7 bases. This CDR3 comprises 14 residues. Source study methods: Amplification of reference gene primers was used by the study to estimate nucleated cell counts. TCRdb's copy holds only in-frame clones and misses some; the assay was immunoSEQ multiplex PCR. Clone size and V and J calls were adopted from that table, with D and trimming inferred from the DNA. The data contain approximately 190,000 clones, roughly 87% of them singletons. The genes are TRBV7-2 and TRBJ2-7; 7 positions match TRBD1. This clonotype was obtained from a woman aged 40 to 50 with acute or convalescent COVID-19. Material: peripheral blood. The CDR3 sequence is CASSPGQPPREQYF. CDR3 DNA: TGTGCCAGCAGCCCGGGACAGCCCCCGAGGGAGCAGTACTTC.